This T cell receptor beta chain emerged from a study of identical twins. There are many counts of this clonotype. Its antigen is not known. Study results and caveats: For monozygotic twins, models underestimated out-of-frame TCR alpha sharing. For out-of-frame alpha sequences shared by twins, low generation probability was in excess.

Each CDR3 protein gets one entry after TCRdb re-called the 5' RACE reads with MiXCR. The repertoire holds 200,000 to 250,000 distinct CDR3 sequences, with around an eighth as singletons. The CDR3 is 16 amino acids. Germline CDR1 reads SGHRS; CDR2 reads YFSETQ. V shed 0 bases, J shed 4 bases, and the junction held 7 bases outside the gene matches. The sample taken for sequencing was memory (CD45RO+) T cells sorted from blood. The chain joins TRBV5-1 to TRBJ2-1, with 7 positions matching TRBD2. The receptor was derived from a woman aged 18-29 years in good health. The CDR3 nucleotides read TGCGCCAGCAGCTTGGTTTCGGGACTACTGTACAATGAGCAGTTCTTC. Its protein product is CASSLVSGLLYNEQFF.